This entry is about one T cell receptor beta chain. These data belong to a study of blood T cell repertoires in COVID-19. Source study methods: Reference gene primers were amplified, and this amplification served to estimate nucleated cell counts. The assay was immunoSEQ multiplex PCR, and TCRdb's table has in-frame clones only and misses some. Clone size and V and J calls were adopted from that table, with D and trimming inferred from the DNA. The profile shows approximately 160,000 clones, 60% to 85% of them singletons. The receptor was derived from a man aged 70 or older with acute or convalescent COVID-19. The material sequenced was peripheral blood.

As DNA, the CDR3 is TGTGCGTCGACTAGCGCGGGCAATGAGCAGTTCTTC. Protein sequence: CASTSAGNEQFF. The chain has TRBV30 and TRBJ2-1, with 8 bases that match TRBD2. CDR1 is GTSNPN, CDR2 SVGIG, per germline (reference sequence). The CDR3 covers 12 residues.